The next 15 T cell receptor beta chains were all read from a single sample in a study of blood T cell repertoires in COVID-19. Libraries were prepared by immunoSEQ multiplex PCR; TCRdb keeps only in-frame clonotypes and omits some of them. The sample shows roughly 60,000 clones, 75% to 90% of them seen only once. Specimen: peripheral blood. The receptors originated from a man of 80 years or more with acute or convalescent COVID-19.

This clone showed up just once. The rearrangement uses TRBV6-1 and TRBJ2-1, with D hard to call. The germline V gene has CDR1 MNHNS and CDR2 SASEGT. This CDR3 region has 14 residues. Between the trimmed V and J ends, which lost 3 bases and 3 bases, there was a span of 9 bases. The DNA for the CDR3 is TGTGCCAGCAGTGAGCTGGTTAGCTACAATGAGCAGTTCTTC. Its protein is CASSELVSYNEQFF.

This rearrangement joins TRBV6-5 to TRBJ2-5; D perhaps matches TRBD1 (6 bases). The CDR3 consists of 13 residues. Germline V CDR1 and CDR2: MNHEY, SVGAGI. With 4 bases removed from V and 5 bases from J, the gap between germline ends came to 11 bases. In nucleotides, the CDR3 is TGTGCCAGCAGTTCCACAGGGCGGGAGACCCAGTACTTC. Amino acid sequence: CASSSTGRETQYF.

The chain joins TRBV19 to TRBJ1-4; 10 bases line up with TRBD1. V trimming: 11 bases; J trimming: 7 bases; junction bases outside the gene matches: 19. The CDR3 spans 17 residues. Germline CDR1 and CDR2: LNHDA and SQIVND (reference sequence). CDR3 sequence (DNA): TGTGCCTCAAAGGACGACAGGGGGCTTGAGGATAGTGAAAAACTGTTTTTT. This encodes CASKDDRGLEDSEKLFF.

This sequence joins TRBV28 and TRBJ1-6; the D gene is possibly TRBD1 (5 bases). The CDR3 has 14 residues. CDR1 MDHEN and CDR2 SYDVKM come from the germline V gene. V dropped 3 bases and J dropped 7 bases, with 10 bases sitting between them. The chain's CDR3 is CASSLAGPNSPLHF. For the CDR3, the DNA is TGTGCCAGCAGTTTGGCAGGGCCAAATTCACCCCTCCACTTT.

In nucleotides, the CDR3 is TGTGCCAGCAGTGAACGAAAGGGAGACTATGGCTACACCTTC. Its protein is CASSERKGDYGYTF. The J gene is TRBJ1-2, the V gene TRBV6-1; D is unresolved. With 2 bases removed from V and 3 bases from J, the gap between germline ends came to 10 bases. This CDR3 is built from 14 residues. Per the germline V gene, CDR1 is MNHNS and CDR2 is SASEGT.

This clone occurred a few times. The CDR3: CASSLGGLRGGVINGYTF. CDR3 in DNA: TGTGCCAGCAGCTTAGGTGGACTCAGGGGAGGGGTGATAAACGGCTACACCTTC. The gene calls are TRBV7-2 and TRBJ1-2; tentatively, D is TRBD1 (6 bases). Germline CDR1 SGHTA, CDR2 FQGNSA. CDR3 size: 18 residues. V lost 1 base to trimming and J lost 8 bases, with 26 bases between them.

The chain links TRBV5-1 to TRBJ2-5; the match to TRBD1 covers 9 bases. Germline V gives CDR1 SGHRS, CDR2 YFSETQ. Trimming removed 4 bases from V and 5 bases from J; junction bases left unmatched: 6. This CDR3 has 14 amino acids. CDR3 region: CASSVGQGSETQYF. CDR3 coding DNA: TGCGCCAGCAGCGTGGGACAGGGTAGCGAGACCCAGTACTTC.

The chain recombines TRBV9 with TRBJ1-3; D might be TRBD1 (5 bases). Germline CDR1 and CDR2: SGDLS and YYNGEE. The length of the CDR3 is 13 residues. V gave up 0 bases and J gave up 8 bases, with 9 bases separating them. CDR3 DNA sequence: TGTGCCAGCAGCGTAGTAGGGGATGACACCATATATTTT. Residues: CASSVVGDDTIYF.

The chain recombines TRBV7-9 with TRBJ2-3; the match to TRBD2 covers 10 bases. CDR3 length: 15 amino acids. The germline CDR1 and CDR2 sequences are SEHNR and FQNEAQ (reference sequence). Trimming at V came to 3 bases and at J to 1 base, leaving 1 base not matched to a gene. CDR3 protein: CASSFGTSGTDTQYF. In DNA, the CDR3 is TGTGCCAGCAGCTTCGGGACTAGCGGCACAGATACGCAGTATTTT.

V is TRBV5-1 and J is TRBJ1-1; weak D call: TRBD1 (6 bases). Germline loops: CDR1 SGHRS, CDR2 YFSETQ. This CDR3 comprises 15 residues. The V end lost 6 bases, the J end lost 1 base, and 16 bases lay between the germline ends. The CDR3 sequence is CASNKQGRQNTEAFF. The DNA for the CDR3 is TGCGCCAGCAACAAACAGGGACGACAGAACACTGAAGCTTTCTTT.

This clone has at least ten counts. The chain has TRBV10-1 and TRBJ1-2, with D tentatively TRBD1 (5 bases). This CDR3 has 12 amino acids. Germline V CDR1 and CDR2: WNHNN, SYGVQD (reference sequence). Trimming took off 5 bases at V and 7 bases at J, with 11 bases between the two ends. The CDR3 region is CASSPTGFGYTF. For the CDR3, the DNA is TGCGCCAGCAGTCCAACAGGATTTGGCTACACCTTC.

The CDR3 nucleotides read TGCAGCGTGACGGGACAGGGGTACACTGAAGCTTTCTTT. Protein sequence: CSVTGQGYTEAFF. J is TRBJ1-1 and V is TRBV29-1, with 10 positions matching TRBD1. The CDR3 contains 13 residues. Germline-derived CDR1 and CDR2 are SQVTM and ANQGSEA. With 6 bases clipped from V and 3 bases from J, the junction kept 4 bases outside the gene matches.

This chain connects TRBV18 to TRBJ1-2; weak D call: TRBD1 (5 bases). V was trimmed by 6 bases and J by 4 bases, leaving 18 bases between them. This CDR3 region has 15 residues. The germline gives CDR1 KGHSH, CDR2 LQKENI. CDR3 protein: CASSPTMGGGYGYTF. As DNA, the CDR3 is TGTGCCAGCTCCCCCACGATGGGGGGAGGCTATGGCTACACCTTC.

This chain links TRBV7-3 with TRBJ1-1; D possibly corresponds to TRBD1 (5 bases). V was shortened by 2 bases and J by 11 bases, with 12 bases between the two germline ends. The CDR3 is made up of 12 amino acids. Germline V gives CDR1 SGHTA, CDR2 FQGTGA. Here the CDR3 reads CASSLAGGAAFF. The CDR3 DNA reads TGTGCCAGCAGCTTAGCCGGGGGTGCTGCTTTCTTT.

This chain links TRBV9 with TRBJ1-6, with 10 nucleotides matching TRBD1. Trimming removed 4 bases from V and 1 base from J; junction bases left unmatched: 5. Germline-derived CDR1 and CDR2 are SGDLS and YYNGEE. The CDR3 extends over 17 amino acids. This CDR3 is CASSQGQGLSYNSPLHF. The CDR3 bases are TGTGCCAGCAGCCAGGGACAGGGGTTGTCCTATAATTCACCCCTCCACTTT.